Listed below are T cell receptor beta chains from one sample, sequenced in a study of healthy donors' naive CD4 and CD8 T cells. TCRdb re-called the reads with MiXCR, one entry per CDR3 protein. This table holds approximately 180,000 distinct CDR3 sequences, about four fifths found once. Material for sequencing was naive CD4+ and CD8+ T cells sorted from blood, pooled from several donors. Source of these receptors: a pool of human donors in good health; the sample pools cells from several healthy donors. Each CDR3 is given with its conserved first and last residue. D genes are given only for firm matches.

>TRBV29-1|TRBJ1-2|TRBD1
CSEGQNYGYTF
>TRBV29-1|TRBJ1-1|NA
CSVTSVEKNTEAFF
>TRBV19|TRBJ1-2|TRBD1
CASRTDRGGYTF
>TRBV5-5|TRBJ2-7|NA
CASSLEDEQYF
>TRBV29-1|TRBJ1-1|NA
CSVFGTVNTEAFF
>TRBV10-3|TRBJ1-2|NA
CAISEYSANYGYTF
>TRBV6-5|TRBJ1-1|TRBD1
CASRMTGGTEAFF
>TRBV6-5|TRBJ1-2|NA
CASSYDSQYGYTF
>TRBV29-1|TRBJ2-1|TRBD1
CSVLGDRDSYNEQFF
>TRBV5-1|TRBJ1-2|NA
CASSPSRTGPSPIYGYTF
>TRBV6-5|TRBJ1-2|NA
CASSEGGGRGYTF
>TRBV24-1|TRBJ2-3|NA
CATSDFPRQKSTDTQYF